This TCR beta chain was sequenced in a study of blood T cell repertoires in COVID-19. About the study: Sources were T cells, B-cell-depleted T cells, or PBMCs; the material itself was cDNA or gDNA.

As processed by the authors: Using reference gene primer amplification, nucleated cell counts were estimated. Method: immunoSEQ multiplex PCR; TCRdb's copy keeps in-frame clones and lacks some. The D gene and trimming were derived from the DNA, and the V and J assignments and clone size from that table. The table has around 250,000 clones, around four fifths seen once. The length of the CDR3 is 15 residues. Germline V gives CDR1 LGHDT, CDR2 YNNKEL (reference sequence). V was shortened by 0 bases and J by 1 base, with 9 bases between the two germline ends. The sample was peripheral blood. This sequence joins TRBV3-1 (or the pseudogene TRBV3-2) and TRBJ1-2; TRBD1 is a possible D gene (5 bases). The receptor comes from a man older than 75 with acute or convalescent COVID-19. CDR3 sequence (DNA): TGTGCCAGCAGCCAAGAAGGGGCAAGTAACTATGGCTACACCTTC. Protein product: CASSQEGASNYGYTF.